Listed below are T cell receptor beta chains from one sample, sequenced in a study of OX40 agonist ivuxolimab in advanced cancers. TCRdb keeps only in-frame clones here, not all; method: immunoSEQ multiplex PCR. The table records 60,000 or so clones, 84% of them present only once. Sequencing was performed on CD4+ or CD8+ T cells sorted from blood, taken in a trial of the OX40 agonist ivuxolimab. The receptor set was obtained from an adult with an advanced solid tumor such as melanoma, head and neck, liver or kidney cancer. Both conserved end residues are part of each CDR3. The D gene is left open where the match is weak. Not all rows give a size; the values are once, few, many and, for expanded clones, a class.

D gene: .
V gene: TRBV19
clone size: .
J gene: TRBJ1-2
CDR3 DNA: TGTGCCAGTTCACAGGACTATGGCTACACCTTC
CDR3 protein: CASSQDYGYTF

D gene: TRBD2
V gene: TRBV27
clone size: .
J gene: TRBJ2-3
CDR3 DNA: TGTGCCAGCACTCCCCTGGGACTAGCGGGAAGGACAGATACGCAGTATTTT
CDR3 protein: CASTPLGLAGRTDTQYF

D gene: .
V gene: TRBV19
clone size: .
J gene: TRBJ2-5
CDR3 DNA: TGTGCCAGCAGCGAAGGGGGTGGAGAAGAGACCCAGTACTTC
CDR3 protein: CASSEGGGEETQYF

D gene: .
V gene: TRBV6-1
clone size: .
J gene: TRBJ2-1
CDR3 DNA: TGTGCCAGCAATATCGGGGGAAGGTACAATGAGCAGTTCTTC
CDR3 protein: CASNIGGRYNEQFF

D gene: .
V gene: TRBV19
clone size: .
J gene: TRBJ1-1
CDR3 DNA: TGTGCCAGTAGTATAGAACCCCAGGACCGGAGAGGTGCTTTCTTT
CDR3 protein: CASSIEPQDRRGAFF

D gene: .
V gene: TRBV11-2
clone size: few
J gene: TRBJ2-2
CDR3 DNA: TGTGCCAGCAGCTTTAGGGGAGCGAACACCGGGGAGCTGTTTTTT
CDR3 protein: CASSFRGANTGELFF

D gene: .
V gene: TRBV28
clone size: .
J gene: TRBJ1-5
CDR3 DNA: TGTGCCAGCAGAGAAGGAATAAATCAGCCCCAGCATTTT
CDR3 protein: CASREGINQPQHF

D gene: .
V gene: TRBV27
clone size: .
J gene: TRBJ1-4
CDR3 DNA: TGTGCCAGCAAATTTGGCAGGGGCTCGGAAAAACTGTTTTTT
CDR3 protein: CASKFGRGSEKLFF

D gene: .
V gene: TRBV14
clone size: .
J gene: TRBJ1-3
CDR3 DNA: TGTGCCAGCAGCCAAGGTGGCAGGGCTGGAAACACCATATATTTT
CDR3 protein: CASSQGGRAGNTIYF

D gene: TRBD2
V gene: TRBV11-2
clone size: .
J gene: TRBJ2-1
CDR3 DNA: TGTGCCAGCAGCTTAGCGGGACTAGCGGGAAGTGAGCAGTTCTTC
CDR3 protein: CASSLAGLAGSEQFF

D gene: .
V gene: TRBV7-2
clone size: once
J gene: TRBJ2-7
CDR3 DNA: TGTGCCAGCAGCTCCCTAGGGGGGGCGGCGGGGGCCTTGGAGCAGTACTTC
CDR3 protein: CASSSLGGAAGALEQYF

D gene: TRBD2
V gene: TRBV28
clone size: .
J gene: TRBJ2-2
CDR3 DNA: TGTGCCAGCAGTACTAGCGGGAGTCCCACCGGGGAGCTGTTTTTT
CDR3 protein: CASSTSGSPTGELFF

D gene: TRBD1
V gene: TRBV11-2
clone size: .
J gene: TRBJ1-2
CDR3 DNA: TGTGCCAGCAGCCAGGGACAGGCCGGCACCTTC
CDR3 protein: CASSQGQAGTF

D gene: .
V gene: TRBV19
clone size: .
J gene: TRBJ1-1
CDR3 DNA: TGTGCCAGTAGGCCCTGGGGTGGGGAATACTCTGAAGCTTTCTTT
CDR3 protein: CASRPWGGEYSEAFF

D gene: .
V gene: TRBV19
clone size: .
J gene: TRBJ2-7
CDR3 DNA: TGTGCCAGTAGTATTGGCCCAGGAAACCTATATTACGAGCAGTACTTC
CDR3 protein: CASSIGPGNLYYEQYF

D gene: .
V gene: TRBV2
clone size: .
J gene: TRBJ1-2
CDR3 DNA: TGTGCCAGCAGTACTGAACCATATGGCTACACCTTC
CDR3 protein: CASSTEPYGYTF

D gene: .
V gene: TRBV2
clone size: .
J gene: TRBJ2-6
CDR3 DNA: TGTGCCAGCAGCGCACAGAGCTCTGGGGCCAACGTCCTGACTTTC
CDR3 protein: CASSAQSSGANVLTF